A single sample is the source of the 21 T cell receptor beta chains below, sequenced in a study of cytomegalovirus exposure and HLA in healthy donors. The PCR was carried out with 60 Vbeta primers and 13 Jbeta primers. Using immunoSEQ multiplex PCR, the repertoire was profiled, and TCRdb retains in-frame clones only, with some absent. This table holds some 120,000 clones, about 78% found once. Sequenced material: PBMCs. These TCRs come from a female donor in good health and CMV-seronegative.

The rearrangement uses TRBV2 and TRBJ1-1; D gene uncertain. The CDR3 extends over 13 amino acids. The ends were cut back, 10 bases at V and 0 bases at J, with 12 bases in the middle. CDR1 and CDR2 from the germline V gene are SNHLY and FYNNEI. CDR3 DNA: TGTGCCACCCGGCGGGAGGTGAACACTGAAGCTTTCTTT. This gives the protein CATRREVNTEAFF.

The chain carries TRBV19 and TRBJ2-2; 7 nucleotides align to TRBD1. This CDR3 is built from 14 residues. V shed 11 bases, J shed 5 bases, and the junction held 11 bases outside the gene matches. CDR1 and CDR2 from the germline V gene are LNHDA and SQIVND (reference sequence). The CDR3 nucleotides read TGTGCCTCCGCCCAGGGGGTAGGTACCGGGGAGCTGTTTTTT. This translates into CASAQGVGTGELFF.

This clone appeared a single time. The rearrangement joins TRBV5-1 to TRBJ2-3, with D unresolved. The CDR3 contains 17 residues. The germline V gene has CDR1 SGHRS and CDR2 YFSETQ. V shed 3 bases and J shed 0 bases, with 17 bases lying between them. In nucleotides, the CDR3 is TGCGCCAGCAGCTCGGCACCGACACGTACTAGCACAGATACGCAGTATTTT. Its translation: CASSSAPTRTSTDTQYF.

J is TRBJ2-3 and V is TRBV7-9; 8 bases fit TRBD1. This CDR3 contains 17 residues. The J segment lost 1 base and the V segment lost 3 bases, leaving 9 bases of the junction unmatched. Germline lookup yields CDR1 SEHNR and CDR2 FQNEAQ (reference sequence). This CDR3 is CASSLPVTGVRTDTQYF. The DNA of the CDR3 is TGTGCCAGCAGCTTGCCGGTGACAGGGGTGCGCACAGATACGCAGTATTTT.

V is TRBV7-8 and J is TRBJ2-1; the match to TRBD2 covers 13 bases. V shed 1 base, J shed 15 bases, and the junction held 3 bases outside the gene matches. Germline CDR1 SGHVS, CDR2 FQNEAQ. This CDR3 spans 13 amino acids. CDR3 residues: CASSLVGLAGWFF. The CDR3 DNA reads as TGTGCCAGCAGCTTAGTGGGACTAGCGGGATGGTTCTTC.

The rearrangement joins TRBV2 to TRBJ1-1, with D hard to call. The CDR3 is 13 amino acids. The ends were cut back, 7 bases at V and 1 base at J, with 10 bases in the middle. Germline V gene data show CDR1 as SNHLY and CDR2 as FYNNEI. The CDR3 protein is CASKRFGNTEAFF. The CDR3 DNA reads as TGTGCCAGCAAACGGTTTGGGAACACTGAAGCTTTCTTT.

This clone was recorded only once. The CDR3 DNA reads TGCACCAGCAGCCAAGACTATGTGAAAAGCTCCTACGAGCAGTACTTC. Protein sequence: CTSSQDYVKSSYEQYF. This chain connects TRBV1 to TRBJ2-7; the DNA was not used to check the table's D call, TRBD2. TRBV1 counts as a pseudogene. The CDR3 runs to 16 residues.

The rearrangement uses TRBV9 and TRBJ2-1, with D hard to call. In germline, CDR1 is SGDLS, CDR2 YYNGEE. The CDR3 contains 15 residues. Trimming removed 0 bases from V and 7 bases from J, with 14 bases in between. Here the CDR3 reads CASSVGFEHPNEQFF. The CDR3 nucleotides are TGTGCCAGCAGCGTAGGGTTTGAACACCCTAATGAGCAGTTCTTC.

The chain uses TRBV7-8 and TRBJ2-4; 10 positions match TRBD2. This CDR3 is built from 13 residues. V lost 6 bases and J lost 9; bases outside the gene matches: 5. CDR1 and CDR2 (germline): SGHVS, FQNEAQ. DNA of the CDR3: TGTGCCAGCAGACAAGCGGGAGGGTCCATTCAGTACTTC. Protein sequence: CASRQAGGSIQYF.

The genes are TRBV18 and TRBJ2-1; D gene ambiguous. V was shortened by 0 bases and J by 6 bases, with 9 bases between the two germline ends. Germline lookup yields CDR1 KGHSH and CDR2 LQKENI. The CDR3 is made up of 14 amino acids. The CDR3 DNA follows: TGTGCCAGCTCACCACCGGTTGCGCCCAATGAGCAGTTCTTC. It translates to CASSPPVAPNEQFF.

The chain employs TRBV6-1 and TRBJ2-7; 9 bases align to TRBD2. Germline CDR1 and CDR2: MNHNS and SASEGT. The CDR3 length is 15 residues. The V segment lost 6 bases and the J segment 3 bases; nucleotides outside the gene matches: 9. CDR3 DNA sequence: TGTGCCAGCAGGGCCTTAGCGGGGGACAACTACGAGCAGTACTTC. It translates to CASRALAGDNYEQYF.

The CDR3, as DNA: TGTGCCAGCAGTTACGGACAGGGTACTAACTATGGCTACACCTTC. Protein product: CASSYGQGTNYGYTF. J is TRBJ1-2 and V is TRBV6-6; 8 positions agree with TRBD1. The CDR3 spans 15 residues. Trimming cost V 2 bases and J 0 bases; bases outside gene matches: 2. Germline V gene data show CDR1 as MNHNY and CDR2 as SVGAGI (reference sequence).

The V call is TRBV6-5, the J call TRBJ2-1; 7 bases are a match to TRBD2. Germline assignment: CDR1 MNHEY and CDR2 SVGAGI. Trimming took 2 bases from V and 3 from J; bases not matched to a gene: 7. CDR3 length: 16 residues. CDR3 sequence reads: CASSYRGEVDYNEQFF. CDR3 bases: TGTGCCAGCAGTTACCGGGGGGAGGTCGACTACAATGAGCAGTTCTTC.

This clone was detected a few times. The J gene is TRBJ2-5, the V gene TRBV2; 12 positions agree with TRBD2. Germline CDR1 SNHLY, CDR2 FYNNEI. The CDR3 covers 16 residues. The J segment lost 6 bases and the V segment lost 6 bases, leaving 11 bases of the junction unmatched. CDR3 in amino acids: CASRRLAGVWGKTQYF. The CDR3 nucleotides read TGTGCCAGCAGGAGACTAGCGGGGGTGTGGGGGAAGACCCAGTACTTC.

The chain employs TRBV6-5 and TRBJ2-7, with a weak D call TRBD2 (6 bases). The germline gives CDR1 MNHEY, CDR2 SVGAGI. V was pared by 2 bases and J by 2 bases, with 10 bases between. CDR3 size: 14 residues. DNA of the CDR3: TGTGCCAGCAGTTACAACCTAGCGACCTACGAGCAGTACTTC. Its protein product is CASSYNLATYEQYF.

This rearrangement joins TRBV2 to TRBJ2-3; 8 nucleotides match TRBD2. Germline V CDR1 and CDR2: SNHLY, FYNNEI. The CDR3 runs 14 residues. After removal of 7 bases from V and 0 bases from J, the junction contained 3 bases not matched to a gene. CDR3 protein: CASTPGGSTDTQYF. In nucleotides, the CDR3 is TGTGCCAGCACCCCGGGAGGGAGCACAGATACGCAGTATTTT. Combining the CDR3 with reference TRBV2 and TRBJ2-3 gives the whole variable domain EPEVTQTPSHQVTQMGQEVILRCVPISNHLYFYWYRQILGQKVEFLVSFYNNEISEKSEIFDDQFSVERPDGSNFTLKIRSTKLEDSAMYFCASTPGGSTDTQYFGPGTRLTVL.

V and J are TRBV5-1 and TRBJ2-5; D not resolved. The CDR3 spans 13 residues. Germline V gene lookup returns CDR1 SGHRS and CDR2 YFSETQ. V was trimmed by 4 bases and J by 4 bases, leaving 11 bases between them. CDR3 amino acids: CASSPRGPETQYF. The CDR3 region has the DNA TGCGCCAGCAGCCCCCGCGGCCCAGAGACCCAGTACTTC.

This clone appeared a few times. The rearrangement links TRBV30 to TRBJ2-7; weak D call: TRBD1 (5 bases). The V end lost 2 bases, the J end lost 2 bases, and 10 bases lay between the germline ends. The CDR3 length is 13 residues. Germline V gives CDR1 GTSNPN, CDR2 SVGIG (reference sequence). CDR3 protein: CAWSPDTPYEQYF. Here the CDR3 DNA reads TGTGCCTGGAGTCCGGACACCCCCTACGAGCAGTACTTC.

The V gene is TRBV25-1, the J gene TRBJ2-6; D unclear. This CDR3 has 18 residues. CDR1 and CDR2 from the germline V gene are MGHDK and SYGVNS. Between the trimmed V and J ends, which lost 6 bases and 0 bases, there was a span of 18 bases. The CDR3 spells CASSPQQGRSSGANVLTF. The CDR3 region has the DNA TGTGCCAGCAGCCCCCAACAAGGTCGGAGCTCTGGGGCCAACGTCCTGACTTTC.

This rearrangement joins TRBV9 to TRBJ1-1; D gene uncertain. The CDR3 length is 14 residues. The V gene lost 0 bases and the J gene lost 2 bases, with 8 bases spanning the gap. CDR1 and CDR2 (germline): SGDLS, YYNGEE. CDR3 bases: TGTGCCAGCAGCGTAGGGAGGATAAACACTGAAGCTTTCTTT. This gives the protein CASSVGRINTEAFF.

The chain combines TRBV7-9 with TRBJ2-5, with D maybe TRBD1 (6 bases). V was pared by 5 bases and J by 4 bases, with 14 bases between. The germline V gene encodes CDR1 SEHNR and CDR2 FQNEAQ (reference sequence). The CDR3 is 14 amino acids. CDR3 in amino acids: CASSVNRETETQYF. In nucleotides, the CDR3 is TGTGCCAGCAGCGTCAACAGGGAGACAGAGACCCAGTACTTC.